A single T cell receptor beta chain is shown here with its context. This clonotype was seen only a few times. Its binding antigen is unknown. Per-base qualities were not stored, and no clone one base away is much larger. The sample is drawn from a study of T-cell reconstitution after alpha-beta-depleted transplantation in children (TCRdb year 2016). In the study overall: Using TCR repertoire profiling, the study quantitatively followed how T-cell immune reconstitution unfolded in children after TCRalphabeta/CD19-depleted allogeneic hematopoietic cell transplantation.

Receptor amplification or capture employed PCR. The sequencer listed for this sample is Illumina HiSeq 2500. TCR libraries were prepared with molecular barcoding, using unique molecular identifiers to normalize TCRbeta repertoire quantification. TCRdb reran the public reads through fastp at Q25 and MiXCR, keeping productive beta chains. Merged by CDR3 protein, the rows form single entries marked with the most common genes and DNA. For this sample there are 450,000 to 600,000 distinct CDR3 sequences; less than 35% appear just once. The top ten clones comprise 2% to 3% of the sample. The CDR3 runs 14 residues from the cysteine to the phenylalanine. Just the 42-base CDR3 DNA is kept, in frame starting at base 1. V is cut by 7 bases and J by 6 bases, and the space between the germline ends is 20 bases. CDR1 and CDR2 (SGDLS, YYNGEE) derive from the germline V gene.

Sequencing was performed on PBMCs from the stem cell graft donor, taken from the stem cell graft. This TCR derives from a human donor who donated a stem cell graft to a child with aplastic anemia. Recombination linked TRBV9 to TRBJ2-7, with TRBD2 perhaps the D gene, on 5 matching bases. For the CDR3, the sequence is CASAVGLASGEQYF. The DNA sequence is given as TGTGCCAGCGCCGTAGGGCTAGCAAGCGGCGAGCAGTACTTC. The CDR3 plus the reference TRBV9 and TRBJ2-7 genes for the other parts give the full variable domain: DSGVTQTPKHLITATGQRVTLRCSPRSGDLSVYWYQQSLDQGLQFLIQYYNGEERAKGNILERFSAQQFPDLHSELNLSSLELGDSALYFCASAVGLASGEQYFGPGTRLTVT.